These T cell receptor beta chains were read from a single sample in a study of memory CD4+ T cells and cytomegalovirus serostatus. The method was immunoSEQ multiplex PCR; TCRdb's version includes in-frame clones alone and lacks a portion of them. The sample includes tens of thousands of clones, under 90% of them seen just once. Sequencing was performed on memory CD4+ T cells from blood. The receptors were gathered from an adult in good health and CMV-seronegative. Some clones in this sample may be carry-over from other donors' samples. CDR3s include the opening cysteine and the closing phenylalanine or tryptophan. A D gene is named only where the DNA matches it firmly. A row's size may be missing; if present it is once, few, many or a size class.

>-|TRBV5-1|-|TRBJ1-2
TGCGCCAGCAGCCCGGAGGGGCGCTATGGCTACACCTTC
CASSPEGRYGYTF
>-|TRBV7-3|-|TRBJ2-3
TGTGCCAGCAGCTTACAGGTGGAGGGTACGCAGTATTTT
CASSLQVEGTQYF
>-|TRBV5-1|once|TRBJ2-3
TGCGCCAGCAGCTTAGATAATACGCAGTATTTT
CASSLDNTQYF
>TRBD1|TRBV29-1|-|TRBJ1-1
TGCAGCGCACGACAGGGGGGAGTAGCTTTCTTT
CSARQGGVAFF
>TRBD2|TRBV27|-|TRBJ2-1
TGTGCCAGCAGTTTAAAAGCGGGAGGGCCCTCTAGGCAGTTCTTC
CASSLKAGGPSRQFF
>TRBD1|TRBV6-1|-|TRBJ1-4
TGTGCCAGCAGTGCTTTCGGACAGGGATCGCTAGGAAAACTGTTTTTT
CASSAFGQGSLGKLFF
>-|TRBV5-1|-|TRBJ1-1
TGCGCCAGCAGCTTTTCCCCCAGGCTGAACACTGAAGCTTTCTTT
CASSFSPRLNTEAFF
>-|TRBV4-2|-|TRBJ1-5
TGTGCCAGCAGCCAAGGATCCGCTCTGGGCAATCAGCCCCAGCATTTT
CASSQGSALGNQPQHF
>TRBD2|TRBV4-1|once|TRBJ2-2
TGCGCCAGCAGCCGGGGGACTAGCGGGAGAACTGTCGGGGAGCTGTTTTTT
CASSRGTSGRTVGELFF
>-|TRBV2|-|TRBJ2-5
TGTGCCTCTTTGTACAGGGAGACCCAGTACTTC
CASLYRETQYF
>-|TRBV7-2|-|TRBJ2-4
TGTGCCAGCAGCTTAGGGTGGGTAGGGGACATTCAGTACTTC
CASSLGWVGDIQYF
>TRBD1|TRBV6-6|-|TRBJ1-5
TGTGCCAGCAGTTACCCGGGACAGGGGCATCAGCCCCAGCATTTT
CASSYPGQGHQPQHF
>-|TRBV21-1|once|TRBJ1-6
TGTGCCAGCAGCAATCCGACAGGGTCCTATAATTCACCCCTCCACTTT
CASSNPTGSYNSPLHF
>-|TRBV25-1|-|TRBJ1-1
TGTGCCAGCAGCCGGCAGGGTGAAGCTTTCTTT
CASSRQGEAFF
>TRBD2|TRBV28|-|TRBJ2-2
TGTGCCAGCAGCCCGACTAGCGGGACCCCTGGCGGGGAGCTGTTTTTT
CASSPTSGTPGGELFF
>-|TRBV10-3|-|TRBJ2-3
TGTGCCATCAGCCCCGCCACAGATACGCAGTATTTT
CAISPATDTQYF
>TRBD2|TRBV6-5|-|TRBJ2-1
TGTGCCAGCAGTTCAAGCGGGGACTACAATGAGCAGTTCTTC
CASSSSGDYNEQFF
>-|TRBV18|medium-sized|TRBJ1-5
TGTGCCAGCTCAGGCCAGAGGAATCAGCCCCAGCATTTT
CASSGQRNQPQHF
>-|TRBV4-2|-|TRBJ1-3
TGTGCCAGCAGCCAAGAGTCTGGAAACACCATATATTTT
CASSQESGNTIYF
>-|TRBV19|-|TRBJ1-5
TGTGCCAGTAGTATAGTGGTCCGCAATCAGCCCCAGCATTTT
CASSIVVRNQPQHF
>-|TRBV6-1|-|TRBJ2-7
TGTGCCAGCAAGAAATTGAAGGAAGGGAGAGAAGAGCAGTACTTC
CASKKLKEGREEQYF
>-|TRBV28|-|TRBJ2-3
TGTGCCAGCAGAGGCGCCCGTCTGAACACAGATACGCAGTATTTT
CASRGARLNTDTQYF
>-|TRBV18|few|TRBJ1-1
TGTGCCAGCTCCGAGGGGCACACTGAAGCTTTCTTT
CASSEGHTEAFF
>-|TRBV6-1|-|TRBJ2-2
TGTGCCAGCAGTGAATTGTGGCAGTTGAACACCGGGGAGCTGTTTTTT
CASSELWQLNTGELFF
>-|TRBV28|-|TRBJ2-7
TGTGCCAGCAGTCTGGCCCCGAACGAGCAGTACTTC
CASSLAPNEQYF
>-|TRBV29-1|-|TRBJ2-2
TGCAGCGTTGATGTCCCCCAGGGTGCGGGGACCGGGGAGCTGTTTTTT
CSVDVPQGAGTGELFF
>TRBD2|TRBV5-1|-|TRBJ2-7
TGCGCCAGCAGCCCCGGAGGGACTAGCTCCTACGAGCAGTACTTC
CASSPGGTSSYEQYF
>-|TRBV30|-|TRBJ1-5
TGTGCCTGGAGTGTCAAAACGGGTCAGCCCCAGCATTTT
CAWSVKTGQPQHF
>-|TRBV10-1|-|TRBJ1-5
TGCGCCAGCAGTAGCGGGTTCGCCCAGCCCCAGCATTTT
CASSSGFAQPQHF
>-|TRBV10-3|-|TRBJ1-4
TGTGCCATCGGCAAGGACAGCAATAATGAAAAACTGTTTTTT
CAIGKDSNNEKLFF
>TRBD1|TRBV28|-|TRBJ2-1
TGTGCCAGCAGCTCACCGGGACAGGTTTTTCGCAATGAGCAGTTCTTC
CASSSPGQVFRNEQFF
>TRBD1|TRBV27|once|TRBJ2-7
TGTGCCAGCAGGACCCGTGAACCGGGACAGGGGCCTCGGGAGCAGTACTTC
CASRTREPGQGPREQYF
>TRBD1|TRBV28|-|TRBJ2-7
TGTGCCAGCAGTTGGAAACAGGGGGGATACGAGCAGTACTTC
CASSWKQGGYEQYF
>-|TRBV9|few|TRBJ2-2
TGTGCCAGCAGCGCGGGGGGCGGCACCGGGGAGCTGTTTTTT
CASSAGGGTGELFF
>TRBD2|TRBV19|-|TRBJ2-7
TGTGCCAGTAGTGGGCGAGGGACTAGCACCTCCTACGAGCAGTACTTC
CASSGRGTSTSYEQYF
>-|TRBV28|-|TRBJ1-3
TGTGCCAGCATCCCGAGGATAGGAAACACCATATATTTT
CASIPRIGNTIYF
>-|TRBV7-9|-|TRBJ2-2
TGTGCCAGCAGCTTAGCGGCAGGACGCGGGGAGCTGTTTTTT
CASSLAAGRGELFF
>-|TRBV7-2|-|TRBJ1-1
TGTGCCAGCAGCCCATTCCGGGACACCCAAGCTTTCTTT
CASSPFRDTQAFF
>-|TRBV2|-|TRBJ1-1
TGTGCCAGCAGTGAAGCGGGATGGAACACTGAAGCTTTCTTT
CASSEAGWNTEAFF
>TRBD2|TRBV10-3|-|TRBJ2-5
TGTGCCATCAGTGAGGGACTAGCGGCGCCGGAGACCCAGTACTTC
CAISEGLAAPETQYF
>-|TRBV5-4|-|TRBJ1-1
TGTGCCAGCAGCTGGGGGGGGCCCACTGAAGCTTTCTTT
CASSWGGPTEAFF
>-|TRBV27|-|TRBJ2-7
TGTGCCAGCAGTTCGACGGGATTTGGGGCTTACGAGCAGTACTTC
CASSSTGFGAYEQYF
>TRBD1|TRBV2|-|TRBJ1-6
TGTGCCAGCAGCCCCCGGGACAGGGGGACTTCACCCCTCCACTTT
CASSPRDRGTSPLHF
>TRBD1|TRBV4-1|once|TRBJ2-1
TGCGCCAGCAGCCATCTACTCAGGGGGCGGTACAATGAGCAGTTCTTC
CASSHLLRGRYNEQFF
>TRBD2|TRBV10-1|-|TRBJ2-7
TGCGCCAGCAAAACGGGACTAGCGGGGGCCCCCTACGAGCAGTACTTC
CASKTGLAGAPYEQYF
>-|TRBV19|-|TRBJ1-5
TGTGCCAGTAGTACCGAAGGCAATCAGCCCCAGCATTTT
CASSTEGNQPQHF
>-|TRBV6-1|-|TRBJ2-3
TGTGCCAGCAGACTTAGGCAGGGTAAAGATACGCAGTATTTT
CASRLRQGKDTQYF